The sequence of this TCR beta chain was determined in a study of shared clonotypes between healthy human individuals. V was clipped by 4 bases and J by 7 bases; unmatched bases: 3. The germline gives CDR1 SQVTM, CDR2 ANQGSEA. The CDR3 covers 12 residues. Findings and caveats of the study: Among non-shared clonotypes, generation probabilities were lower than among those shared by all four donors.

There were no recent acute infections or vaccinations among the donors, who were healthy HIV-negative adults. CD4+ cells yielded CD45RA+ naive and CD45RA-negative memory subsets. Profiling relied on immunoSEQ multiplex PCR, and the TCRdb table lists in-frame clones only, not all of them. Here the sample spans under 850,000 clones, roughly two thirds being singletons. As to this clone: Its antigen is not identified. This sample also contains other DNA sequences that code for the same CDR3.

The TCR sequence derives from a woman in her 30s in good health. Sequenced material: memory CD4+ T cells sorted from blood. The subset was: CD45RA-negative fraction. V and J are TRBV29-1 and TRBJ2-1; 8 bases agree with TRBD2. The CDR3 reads CSVAPSGNEQFF. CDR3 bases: TGCAGCGTTGCTCCTAGCGGGAATGAGCAGTTCTTC.